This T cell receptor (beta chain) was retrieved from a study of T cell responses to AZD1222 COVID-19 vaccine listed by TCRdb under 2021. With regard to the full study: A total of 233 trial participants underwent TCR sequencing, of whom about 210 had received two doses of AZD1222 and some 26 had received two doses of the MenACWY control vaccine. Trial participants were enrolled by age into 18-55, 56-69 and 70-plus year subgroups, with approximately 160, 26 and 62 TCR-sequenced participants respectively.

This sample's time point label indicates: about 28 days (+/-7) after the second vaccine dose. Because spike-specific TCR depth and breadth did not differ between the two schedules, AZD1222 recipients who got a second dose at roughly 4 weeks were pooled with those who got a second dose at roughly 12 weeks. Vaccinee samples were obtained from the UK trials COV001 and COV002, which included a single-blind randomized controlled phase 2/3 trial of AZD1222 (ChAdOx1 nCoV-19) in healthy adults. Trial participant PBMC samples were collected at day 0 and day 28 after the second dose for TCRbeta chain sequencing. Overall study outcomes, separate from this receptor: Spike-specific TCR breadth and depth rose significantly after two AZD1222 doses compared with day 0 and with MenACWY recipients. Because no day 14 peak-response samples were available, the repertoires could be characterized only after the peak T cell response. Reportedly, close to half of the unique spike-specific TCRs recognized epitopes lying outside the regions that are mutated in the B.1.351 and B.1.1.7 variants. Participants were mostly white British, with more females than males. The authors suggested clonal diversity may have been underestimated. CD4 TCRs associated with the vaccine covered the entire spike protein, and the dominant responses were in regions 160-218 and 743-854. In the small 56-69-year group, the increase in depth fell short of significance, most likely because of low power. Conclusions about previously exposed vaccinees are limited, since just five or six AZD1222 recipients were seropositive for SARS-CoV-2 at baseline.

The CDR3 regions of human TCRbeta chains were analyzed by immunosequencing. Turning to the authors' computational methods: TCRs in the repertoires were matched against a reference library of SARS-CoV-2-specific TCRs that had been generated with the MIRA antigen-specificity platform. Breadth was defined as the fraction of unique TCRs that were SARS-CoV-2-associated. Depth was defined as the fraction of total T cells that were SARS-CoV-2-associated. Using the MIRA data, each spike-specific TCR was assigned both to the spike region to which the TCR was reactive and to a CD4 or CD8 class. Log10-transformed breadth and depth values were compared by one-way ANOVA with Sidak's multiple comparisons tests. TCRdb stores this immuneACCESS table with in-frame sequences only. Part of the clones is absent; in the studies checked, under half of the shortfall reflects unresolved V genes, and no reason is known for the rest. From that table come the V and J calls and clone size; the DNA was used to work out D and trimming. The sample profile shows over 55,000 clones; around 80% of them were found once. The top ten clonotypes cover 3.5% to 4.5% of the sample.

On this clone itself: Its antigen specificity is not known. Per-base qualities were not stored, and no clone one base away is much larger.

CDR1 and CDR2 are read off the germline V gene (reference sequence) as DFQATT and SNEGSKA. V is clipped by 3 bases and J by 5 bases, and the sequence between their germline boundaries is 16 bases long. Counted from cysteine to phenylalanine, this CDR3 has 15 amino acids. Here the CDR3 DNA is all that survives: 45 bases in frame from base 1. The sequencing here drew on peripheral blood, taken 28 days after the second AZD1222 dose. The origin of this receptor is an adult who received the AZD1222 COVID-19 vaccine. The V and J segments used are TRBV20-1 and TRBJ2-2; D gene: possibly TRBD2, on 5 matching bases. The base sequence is TGCAGTGCTAGTCCGGCCAGCGGATTAACCGGGGAGCTGTTTTTT. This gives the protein CSASPASGLTGELFF.